This T cell receptor beta chain was recovered during a study of blood T cell repertoires in COVID-19. Study-wide background: T cells, B-cell-depleted T cells, or PBMCs supplied cDNA or gDNA.

This CDR3 is 15 amino acids long. V lost 0 bases, J lost 4 bases, and 10 bases lay in between. The V gene's germline CDR1 is MNHEY and CDR2 SVGAGI. Per the study methods: How many nucleated cells were present was estimated from reference gene primer amplification. Profiled with immunoSEQ multiplex PCR; TCRdb holds only in-frame clones, not every one. Clonal size and the V and J genes are those of that table, whereas D and trimming came from the DNA. The sample yields 250,000 to 350,000 clones, approximately 89% seen once. The sequence derives from a woman in her thirties who had recovered from COVID-19. The chain joins TRBV6-5 to TRBJ1-3, with D possibly being TRBD1 (6 bases). Sequencing was done on a sample of peripheral blood. The CDR3 nucleotides are TGTGCCAGCAGTTACTCGTGGCAGGGGGGAAACACCATATATTTT. This translates into CASSYSWQGGNTIYF.